This T cell receptor beta chain was recorded in a study of shared clonotypes between healthy human individuals. Study at large: Donors, aged 18 to 49, were a couple of women and a few men.

Study donors comprised healthy, HIV-negative adults devoid of recent acute infection or vaccination. All of the donors resided in Nashville, Tennessee, and each was a Caucasian adult. In the case of this clone: A far larger clone differs by one base, so this is likely a read error. The same CDR3 can be traced to other DNA sequences in this sample.

Sequencing on ten immunoSEQ deep assay plates was performed for unsorted PBMC DNA. The repertoire was sequenced with immunoSEQ multiplex PCR; TCRdb's copy has only in-frame clones and lacks some. The repertoire consists of more than 400,000 clones, with 81% occurring once and the leading ten covering roughly 13%. This sequence was found in a woman aged 40 to 50 in good health. Some clones in this sample may be carry-over from other donors' samples. Sequencing was performed on PBMCs.

The CDR3 DNA is TGTGCCAGCAGCTTAAACCTAGCGGGAGACGAGACCCAGTACTTC. It is translated as CASSLNLAGDETQYF. The rearrangement links TRBV7-9 to TRBJ2-5; 10 bases are shared with TRBD2. The V gene's germline CDR1 is SEHNR and CDR2 FQNEAQ (reference sequence). V was pared by 2 bases and J by 5 bases, with 5 bases of the junction left unmatched. The CDR3 is made up of 15 amino acids.